The 28 T cell receptor beta chains given below trace back to one sample, sequenced in a study of blood T cell repertoires in COVID-19. The data were produced by immunoSEQ multiplex PCR, yet TCRdb's version contains in-frame clones alone and is incomplete. The sample carries roughly 130,000 clones, 80% to 85% recorded once. The sample taken for sequencing was peripheral blood. These receptors originate from a woman in her 30s who had recovered from COVID-19.

The J gene is TRBJ2-5, the V gene TRBV10-1; 14 bases fit TRBD2. Germline V gene sequence: CDR1 WNHNN, CDR2 SYGVQD (reference sequence). Germline trimming cut 0 bases from V and 4 bases from J; bases unmatched to any gene: 10. The CDR3 is made up of 19 amino acids. CDR3 amino acids: CASSESVGTSGRLGETQYF. DNA for the CDR3: TGCGCCAGCAGTGAGTCGGTCGGGACTAGCGGGAGATTGGGAGAGACCCAGTACTTC.

The CDR3 DNA reads as TGCAGCGTCGGGATCAGGACTGGGGTTTCCGAGCAGTACTTC. Protein: CSVGIRTGVSEQYF. V usage is TRBV29-1 and J usage is TRBJ2-7, with D perhaps matching TRBD2 (5 bases). The CDR3 covers 14 residues. Germline values: CDR1 SQVTM, CDR2 ANQGSEA. Trimming took 6 bases from V and 6 from J, leaving 21 bases between them.

The V gene is TRBV2, the J gene TRBJ1-1, with D possibly TRBD1 on 5 matching bases. CDR1 SNHLY and CDR2 FYNNEI come from the germline V gene. The CDR3 loop spans 13 amino acids. V was clipped by 5 bases and J by 5 bases, with 12 bases between them. CDR3 amino acids: CASSTGAWTEAFF. The CDR3 DNA reads as TGTGCCAGCAGTACAGGAGCGTGGACTGAAGCTTTCTTT.

This clone appeared a few times. The chain carries TRBV29-1 and TRBJ2-2, with 11 bases aligning to TRBD2. Germline V gene sequence: CDR1 SQVTM, CDR2 ANQGSEA. With V trimmed by 7 bases and J by 2 bases, 15 bases remained unmatched. CDR3 length: 18 amino acids. CDR3 sequence: CSAGGTSGNRANTGELFF. CDR3 DNA sequence: TGCAGCGCCGGGGGGACTAGCGGTAATAGGGCCAACACCGGGGAGCTGTTTTTT.

This clone was recorded once. The J gene is TRBJ2-7, the V gene TRBV11-2; the D is unclear. Trimming took 5 bases from V and 2 from J, leaving 13 bases between them. Germline V CDR1 and CDR2: SGHAT, FQNNGV. The CDR3 is made up of 14 amino acids. CDR3 bases: TGTGCCAGCAGCGGGCTCAGTAAGACCTACGAGCAGTACTTC. Protein: CASSGLSKTYEQYF.

This clone was seen just once. This sequence joins TRBV6-6 and TRBJ2-3; 8 bases fit TRBD1. After removal of 5 bases from V and 1 base from J, the junction contained 11 bases not matched to a gene. The CDR3 loop spans 17 amino acids. Germline-derived CDR1 and CDR2 are MNHNY and SVGAGI (reference sequence). CDR3 coding DNA: TGTGCCAGCAGTCCGCGCCGGAGGGACAGGCGCACAGATACGCAGTATTTT. Translating it yields CASSPRRRDRRTDTQYF.

The V gene is TRBV11-2, the J gene TRBJ2-2; 8 bases match TRBD1. The J segment lost 7 bases and the V segment lost 5 bases, leaving 6 bases of the junction unmatched. CDR3 length: 14 residues. Germline CDR1 and CDR2: SGHAT and FQNNGV. This chain's CDR3 is CASSPRTGIGELFF. CDR3 nucleotides: TGTGCCAGCAGCCCCCGGACAGGGATCGGGGAGCTGTTTTTT.

This clone was seen a few times. CDR3 in DNA: TGTGCCAGCAGTTTTCTAGCGGACAATGAGCAGTTCTTC. This sequence encodes CASSFLADNEQFF. The J gene is TRBJ2-1, the V gene TRBV2; TRBD2 agrees at 7 bases. The germline CDR1 and CDR2 sequences are SNHLY and FYNNEI. The CDR3 is 13 amino acids. With 5 bases clipped from V and 5 bases from J, the junction kept 3 bases outside the gene matches.

This clone was seen once. The rearrangement joins TRBV2 to TRBJ1-6, with TRBD1 matching 8 bases. After removal of 6 bases from V and 8 bases from J, the junction contained 18 bases not matched to a gene. Germline V gene sequence: CDR1 SNHLY, CDR2 FYNNEI. This CDR3 comprises 18 residues. CDR3 in amino acids: CASSDTRDRPVYDSPLHF. The CDR3 DNA follows: TGTGCCAGCAGCGATACCCGGGACAGGCCGGTTTACGATTCACCCCTCCACTTT.

V is TRBV3-1 (or the pseudogene TRBV3-2) and J is TRBJ1-1, with a possible D match to TRBD1 (6 bases). CDR3 size: 14 residues. Per the germline V gene, CDR1 is LGHDT and CDR2 is YNNKEL (reference sequence). The V end lost 0 bases, the J end lost 14 bases, and 19 bases lay between the germline ends. CDR3 nucleotides: TGTGCCAGCAGCCAAGATTTAACCGGGGGGCATTTATTCTTT. Translation gives CASSQDLTGGHLFF.

The chain employs TRBV6-5 and TRBJ2-3, with 10 bases that match TRBD1. Looked up from germline, CDR1 is MNHEY and CDR2 is SVGAGI. The trim removed 6 bases at V and 2 bases at J, leaving 5 bases unmatched. The CDR3 runs to 15 residues. The CDR3 loop reads CASRWDRGSTDTQYF. The DNA for the CDR3 is TGTGCCAGCAGGTGGGACAGGGGATCCACAGATACGCAGTATTTT.

The rearrangement joins TRBV27 to TRBJ2-7; TRBD1 aligns across 8 bases. This CDR3 contains 16 residues. V dropped 5 bases and J dropped 5; count of bases not matched to a gene: 14. CDR1 is MNHEY and CDR2 is SMNVEV in the germline V gene (reference sequence). This CDR3 is CASSGKTGEAPNEQYF. Written as DNA, the CDR3 is TGTGCCAGCAGTGGAAAGACAGGGGAGGCCCCTAACGAGCAGTACTTC.

This chain joins TRBV24-1 and TRBJ1-1; D gene unclear. V was shortened by 3 bases and J by 1 base, with 5 bases between the two germline ends. The CDR3 spans 13 residues. Germline V gene sequence: CDR1 KGHDR, CDR2 SFDVKD. CDR3 loop: CATSDRGNTEAFF. In nucleotides, the CDR3 is TGTGCCACCAGTGATCGGGGGAACACTGAAGCTTTCTTT.

This clone was recorded a few times. The chain is built from TRBV10-3 and TRBJ2-2, with 7 nucleotides matching TRBD1. V was pared by 5 bases and J by 0 bases, with 3 bases of the junction left unmatched. The CDR3 has 15 amino acids. Germline V gene sequence: CDR1 ENHRY, CDR2 SYGVKD. CDR3 protein: CAISQGESNTGELFF. The CDR3 DNA follows: TGTGCCATCAGTCAGGGGGAATCGAACACCGGGGAGCTGTTTTTT.

The chain links TRBV5-1 to TRBJ2-3; TRBD1 matches at 11 bases. V was pared by 4 bases and J by 4 bases, with 5 bases of the junction left unmatched. The germline gives CDR1 SGHRS, CDR2 YFSETQ. The CDR3 length is 15 residues. The CDR3 coding sequence is TGCGCCAGCAGCCCGGACAGGGGGCCCCCAGATACGCAGTATTTT. Translated, it gives CASSPDRGPPDTQYF.

The gene calls are TRBV2 and TRBJ2-7; the D gene is possibly TRBD1 (6 bases). V lost 7 bases to trimming and J lost 7 bases, with 17 bases between them. CDR1 is SNHLY and CDR2 is FYNNEI in the germline V gene. CDR3 size: 13 residues. The CDR3 coding sequence is TGTGCCAGCAATCAGGGGCCTACGAGAGAGCAGTACTTC. Amino acids: CASNQGPTREQYF.

The chain uses TRBV7-3 and TRBJ2-1; 7 bases are shared with TRBD2. V lost 1 base to trimming and J lost 9 bases; unmatched junction nucleotides: 3. The CDR3 covers 13 residues. Germline V gene sequence: CDR1 SGHTA, CDR2 FQGTGA. CDR3 bases: TGTGCCAGCAGCTTAAGGGAGGGTGGTGAGCAGTTCTTC. Translation: CASSLREGGEQFF.

The chain combines TRBV7-2 with TRBJ2-7; a weak D match, TRBD1 (6 bases). The germline V gene has CDR1 SGHTA and CDR2 FQGNSA. Trimming removed 5 bases from V and 0 bases from J, with 17 bases in between. The CDR3 sequence is 16 residues long. The CDR3 bases are TGTGCCAGCAGCCCACGTACCGGACAGTTCTCCTACGAGCAGTACTTC. Translation gives CASSPRTGQFSYEQYF.

The chain carries TRBV18 and TRBJ2-5; 7 bases agree with TRBD2. Per the germline V gene, CDR1 is KGHSH and CDR2 is LQKENI. CDR3 length: 12 residues. J was trimmed by 0 bases and V by 8 bases; bases with no gene match: 0. The CDR3: CASRGDQETQYF. The CDR3 nucleotides are TGTGCCAGCCGGGGGGACCAAGAGACCCAGTACTTC. The full variable domain, rest sourced from reference TRBV18 and TRBJ2-5, is NAGVMQNPRHLVRRRGQEARLRCSPMKGHSHVYWYRQLPEEGLKFMVYLQKENIIDESGMPKERFSAEFPKEGPSILRIQQVVRGDSAAYFCASRGDQETQYFGPGTRLLVL.

The chain recombines TRBV7-6 with TRBJ2-1; 10 bases fit TRBD2. V lost 3 bases and J lost 14; bases outside the gene matches: 16. Germline V gene sequence: CDR1 SGHVS, CDR2 FNYEAQ. The CDR3 is 16 residues long. This CDR3 is CASSLRQPSGRGEEFF. DNA for the CDR3: TGTGCCAGCAGCTTGAGACAACCTAGCGGGAGAGGGGAGGAGTTCTTC.

This clone was observed a handful of times. The chain has TRBV6-5 and TRBJ1-1, with D hard to call. The CDR3 covers 14 residues. Germline assignment: CDR1 MNHEY and CDR2 SVGAGI. V was pared by 7 bases and J by 0 bases, with 12 bases between. The CDR3 region has the DNA TGTGCCAGCATTTCTTCAACAATGAACACTGAAGCTTTCTTT. Amino acid sequence: CASISSTMNTEAFF.

Ten or more counts support this clone. The J gene is TRBJ2-1, the V gene TRBV6-1; 10 bases line up with TRBD2. This CDR3 spans 14 amino acids. CDR1 and CDR2 from the germline V gene are MNHNS and SASEGT. J gave up 8 bases and V 7 bases, and 8 bases lay outside the gene matches. In nucleotides, the CDR3 is TGTGCCAGCAAAACTAGCGGGATAAGGGATGAGCAGTTCTTC. Translated, it gives CASKTSGIRDEQFF.

The chain couples TRBV18 to TRBJ1-2; TRBD1 aligns across 7 bases. The CDR3 is 13 residues long. Germline V gene lookup returns CDR1 KGHSH and CDR2 LQKENI. J lost 6 bases, V lost 6 bases, and 7 bases had no gene match. The CDR3 region has the DNA TGTGCCAGCTCTCGTCGACAGGGAGATGGCTACACCTTC. It is translated as CASSRRQGDGYTF. Full variable domain (outside the CDR3, taken from reference TRBV18 and TRBJ1-2): NAGVMQNPRHLVRRRGQEARLRCSPMKGHSHVYWYRQLPEEGLKFMVYLQKENIIDESGMPKERFSAEFPKEGPSILRIQQVVRGDSAAYFCASSRRQGDGYTFGSGTRLTVV.

The chain links TRBV10-1 to TRBJ2-2, with D possibly TRBD1 on 6 matching bases. Germline V gives CDR1 WNHNN, CDR2 SYGVQD (reference sequence). The CDR3 is made up of 15 amino acids. Trimming stripped 3 bases from V and 2 bases from J, with 10 bases between. CDR3: CASSDPGANTGELFF. CDR3 bases: TGCGCCAGCAGTGACCCAGGGGCCAACACCGGGGAGCTGTTTTTT.

The chain has TRBV19 and TRBJ2-2; the match to TRBD1 covers 9 bases. The CDR3 is 15 residues long. Per the germline V gene, CDR1 is LNHDA and CDR2 is SQIVND (reference sequence). The V gene end was trimmed by 7 bases and the J gene end by 6 bases; junction bases not matched to a gene: 9. This chain's CDR3 is CASNPTGGGAGELFF. The CDR3 nucleotides read TGTGCCAGTAACCCGACAGGGGGTGGAGCCGGGGAGCTGTTTTTT.

CDR3 sequence reads: CATSTSGGYNEQFF. CDR3 nucleotide sequence: TGTGCCACCAGCACTAGCGGGGGTTACAATGAGCAGTTCTTC. This sequence joins TRBV24-1 and TRBJ2-1, with 11 positions matching TRBD2. Germline-derived CDR1 and CDR2 are KGHDR and SFDVKD. The CDR3 covers 14 residues. V dropped 7 bases and J dropped 4; count of bases not matched to a gene: 2.

A few counts support this clone. The same CDR3 arises from other DNA sequences in this sample as well. The V and J genes are TRBV5-1 and TRBJ2-3; D is ambiguous. Germline CDR1 SGHRS, CDR2 YFSETQ. The CDR3 totals 14 residues. Trimming took off 0 bases at V and 1 base at J, with 6 bases between the two ends. CDR3 bases: TGCGCCAGCAGCTTGGCCGGAGGCACAGATACGCAGTATTTT. Its protein product is CASSLAGGTDTQYF.

The V gene is TRBV7-2, the J gene TRBJ2-5; 12 bases line up with TRBD2. Losses at the gene ends were 0 bases for V and 2 bases for J; bases not matched to a gene: 1. Per the germline V gene, CDR1 is SGHTA and CDR2 is FQGNSA. The CDR3 is 16 residues long. As DNA, the CDR3 is TGTGCCAGCAGCTTAGCGACTAGCGGGGGTCAAGAGACCCAGTACTTC. The encoded protein is CASSLATSGGQETQYF.